A selection of T cell receptor beta chains follows, all from one sample in a study of shared clonotypes between healthy human individuals. The data were produced by immunoSEQ multiplex PCR, yet TCRdb's version contains in-frame clones alone and is incomplete. The table includes about 120,000 clones, 68% detected once. The sequenced sample consisted of memory CD8+ T cells sorted from blood. The receptors were sampled from a woman aged 30 to 39 in good health. Each CDR3 is given with its conserved first and last residue. D genes are given only for firm matches. Not every row has a clone size; where given, it reads once, few, many or a size class.

CDR3nt,CDR3aa,j_gene,abundance,d_gene,len,v_gene
TGCAGCGTCACGGATTTTGGACTAGCGGGAGATGAGCAGTACTTC,CSVTDFGLAGDEQYF,TRBJ2-5,few,TRBD2,15,TRBV29-1
TGTGCCAGTAGTCCCCAAACCCCCCATAGCGGGAGGTTTTACAATGAGCAGTTCTTC,CASSPQTPHSGRFYNEQFF,TRBJ2-1,NA,TRBD2,19,TRBV19
TGTGCCAGCAGTTCCTCCGGGGGAAACACCATATATTTT,CASSSSGGNTIYF,TRBJ1-3,NA,NA,13,TRBV27
TGCGCCAGCAGCTTGGTAGGGGGTCCTAATCAGCCCCAGCATTTT,CASSLVGGPNQPQHF,TRBJ1-5,many,NA,15,TRBV5-1
TGTGCCAGCAGGCTGGGAGGGGCAGGGCCCTACGAGCAGTACTTC,CASRLGGAGPYEQYF,TRBJ2-7,NA,TRBD2,15,TRBV5-4
TGTGCCAGCAGCCAAGACCCCCCGGACGGGTCAACTAATGAAAAACTGTTTTTT,CASSQDPPDGSTNEKLFF,TRBJ1-4,NA,NA,18,TRBV4-2
TGTGCCATCAGTGACCACACCGGGACAGAAGACTATGGCTACACCTTC,CAISDHTGTEDYGYTF,TRBJ1-2,few,TRBD1,16,TRBV10-3
TGTGCCAGCAGCACCCCCGGGCGGGAGAGCAATGAGCAGTTCTTC,CASSTPGRESNEQFF,TRBJ2-1,NA,TRBD2,15,TRBV7-6
NA,CASSDSSRDFGNEQFF,TRBJ2-1,few,NA,16,TRBV6-6
TGTGCCAGCAGGGAGGGACAGTACAAGGATACGCAGTATTTT,CASREGQYKDTQYF,TRBJ2-3,NA,NA,14,TRBV2
TGTGCCAGCAGACCATTGAACGAGGCCGGGGAGCTGTTTTTT,CASRPLNEAGELFF,TRBJ2-2,NA,NA,14,TRBV28
TGTGCCAGCAGTGAAGTGCATACCGATGGCTACACCTTC,CASSEVHTDGYTF,TRBJ1-2,NA,NA,13,TRBV6-1
TGTGCCAGCAGTTTTAATAGCGGGGGGAACAATGAGCAGTTCTTC,CASSFNSGGNNEQFF,TRBJ2-1,NA,TRBD2,15,TRBV28
TGCGCCAGCAAGCTCGGGGGGCCTAGCACAGATACGCAGTATTTT,CASKLGGPSTDTQYF,TRBJ2-3,NA,NA,15,TRBV5-1
TGTGCCAGCAGCTTGGGACAGATCAATGAGCAGTTCTTC,CASSLGQINEQFF,TRBJ2-1,NA,NA,13,TRBV5-6
TGTGCCAGCAGGCTCACCGGGGAGCTGTTTTTT,CASRLTGELFF,TRBJ2-2,many,NA,11,TRBV11-2
TGTGCCAGCAGTCGACGACCTTCAACGGCTAATGAAAAACTGTTTTTT,CASSRRPSTANEKLFF,TRBJ1-4,NA,NA,16,TRBV2
TGTGCGACCACAGGGGTCATGAACACTGAAGCTTTCTTT,CATTGVMNTEAFF,TRBJ1-1,NA,TRBD1,13,TRBV19
TGCGCCAGCAGCCAGGGGAGCCAAGAGACCCAGTACTTC,CASSQGSQETQYF,TRBJ2-5,NA,NA,13,TRBV4-1
TGTGCCAGCAGCTGGGACAAGATTAAAGCAAGACCCGAGTTCGAGCAGTACTTC,CASSWDKIKARPEFEQYF,TRBJ2-7,many,NA,18,TRBV2
TGTGCCACCAGCAGAGAAGCGGGAGGTGGGAATGAGCAGTTCTTC,CATSREAGGGNEQFF,TRBJ2-1,few,TRBD2,15,TRBV15
TGTGCCAGCAGGTCCCGCGTCGGCTACACCTTC,CASRSRVGYTF,TRBJ1-2,few,NA,11,TRBV2
TGTGCCAGCAGCCACTTGTCAAGTAGTGGCTACACCTTC,CASSHLSSSGYTF,TRBJ1-2,few,NA,13,TRBV11-2
TGCGCCAGCAGCCAAGGTACGAGGGATACTGAAAAACTGTTTTTT,CASSQGTRDTEKLFF,TRBJ1-4,NA,NA,15,TRBV4-1
TGTGCCAGCAGCTTAGCTTTCCACTGGCAGTACTTC,CASSLAFHWQYF,TRBJ2-7,NA,NA,12,TRBV7-2
TGTGCCAGCAGCTTAAGTAGCGCAAGTTACGAGCAGTACTTC,CASSLSSASYEQYF,TRBJ2-7,many,NA,14,TRBV13
TGTGCCAGCAGCCGCCGGGACAGCCCGAATACTAACTATGGCTACACCTTC,CASSRRDSPNTNYGYTF,TRBJ1-2,NA,TRBD1,17,TRBV14
TGTGCCAGCAGTCGCGGGACAGGGGGATACACTAATGAAAAACTGTTTTTT,CASSRGTGGYTNEKLFF,TRBJ1-4,once,TRBD1,17,TRBV28
TGTGCCAGCAGCCCCCGTGGCGGGAGTTCCTACAATGAGCAGTTCTTC,CASSPRGGSSYNEQFF,TRBJ2-1,many,TRBD2,16,TRBV7-9
TGTGCCAGCAGCTTATTAAGCAACACTGAAGCTTTCTTT,CASSLLSNTEAFF,TRBJ1-1,NA,NA,13,TRBV11-2
TGTGCCAGCAGGCACATACCATGGGATGAGCAGTTCTTC,CASRHIPWDEQFF,TRBJ2-1,NA,NA,13,TRBV7-9
TGTGCCAGCAGCTGGACAGTCACTGAAGCTTTCTTT,CASSWTVTEAFF,TRBJ1-1,NA,NA,12,TRBV11-2
TGTGCCAGCAGGGGGACTAGCGGATTTTGGGTCTACGAGCAGTACTTC,CASRGTSGFWVYEQYF,TRBJ2-7,once,TRBD2,16,TRBV28
TGTGCCAGCAGATTAGCGGGCGTCTCCTACAATGAGCAGTTCTTC,CASRLAGVSYNEQFF,TRBJ2-1,NA,TRBD2,15,TRBV11-2
TGCAGCGTGGGGACAGGGGGATTTCGCGAGCAGTACTTC,CSVGTGGFREQYF,TRBJ2-7,few,TRBD1,13,TRBV29-1
TGTGCAAGTCAAATAAGGGGGATCAGGGAGGCTGAAGCTTTCTTT,CASQIRGIREAEAFF,TRBJ1-1,NA,NA,15,TRBV12-2
TGTGCCAGTAGTCATAGAGGATCGCCGAATGAGCAGTTCTTC,CASSHRGSPNEQFF,TRBJ2-1,NA,NA,14,TRBV19
TGTGCCAGCAGCTTTGATTTGACCACCGTTACGAACACCGGGGAGCTGTTTTTT,CASSFDLTTVTNTGELFF,TRBJ2-2,once,NA,18,TRBV11-2
TGTGCCAGCAGTGACGGCCCCAAGGGGGGAGATACGCAGTATTTT,CASSDGPKGGDTQYF,TRBJ2-3,NA,NA,15,TRBV6-4
TGCGCCAGCAGCTTGGGTCGACAGGGCTATGAGCAGTTCTTC,CASSLGRQGYEQFF,TRBJ2-1,NA,TRBD1,14,TRBV5-1
TGTGCCAGCAGCCCCGTTTGGGGGGACACTGAAGCTTTCTTT,CASSPVWGDTEAFF,TRBJ1-1,NA,NA,14,TRBV28
TGCGCCAGCAGCCAAGAGGGATTTACAGGGCCCTATGGCTACACCTTC,CASSQEGFTGPYGYTF,TRBJ1-2,NA,NA,16,TRBV4-1
TGTGCCAGCAGTCCGAATGTCCAAGGCGGTTATAGCAATCAGCCCCAGCATTTT,CASSPNVQGGYSNQPQHF,TRBJ1-5,NA,NA,18,TRBV27